Described below is a single TCR beta chain sequence and its context. Its antigen is currently unknown. CDR3 length equals 14 residues. CDR1 and CDR2 from the germline V gene are DFQATT and SNEGSKA (reference sequence). V lost 5 bases, J lost 5 bases, and 16 bases lay in between. This sample stems from a study of CD8 T cells in Susac syndrome. About 0.45 to 1 ug RNA was reverse transcribed with random hexamers. Coverage of TCR beta CDR3 amplification by immunoSEQ multiplex PCR extended to 54 Vbeta and 13 Jbeta. TCRdb redid the calling of the immunoSEQ multiplex PCR reads with MiXCR, one entry per CDR3 protein. This sample carries about 26,000 distinct CDR3 sequences, about 95% of them seen once, and the ten largest clones take 0.25% to 0.35%. Study-wide findings and caveats: Regarding the TCR sequencing and HLA analysis, the study admitted that a relatively small number of individuals were involved.

CD8+ and CD4+ T cells circulating in blood were sequenced for TCR beta. The chain carries TRBV20-1 and TRBJ1-5, with a possible D match to TRBD1 (5 bases). This TCR came from a human donor in good health. Source material: CD8+ T cells from PBMCs. The CDR3 loop is CSARGGTIYQPQHF. The CDR3 DNA is TGCAGTGCTCGGGGTGGGACGATTTATCAGCCCCAGCATTTT.